This passage covers 28 T cell receptor beta chains from one sample sequenced in a study of CD8 T cells in ankylosing spondylitis (dated by TCRdb to about 2017). The library relied on 5' RACE. Sequencing instrument: Illumina HiSeq 2500. TCRdb passed the public sequencing reads through fastp at Q25 and MiXCR, retaining productive beta sequences. Merged by CDR3 protein, the rows form single entries marked with the most common genes and DNA. The sample table lists a few hundred thousand distinct CDR3 sequences, 18% of them with a count of one. Clones ranked in the top ten supply 25% to 40% of the sample. Sequenced material: blood, either unsorted or a sorted T cell fraction (not recorded which). These TCRs come from a male donor with ankylosing spondylitis or in good health (not recorded which).

This clonotype has a handful of counts. The chain joins TRBV27 to TRBJ2-1; TRBD1 or TRBD2 may be the D gene (5 bases each). The CDR3 sequence is 14 residues long. CDR1 is MNHEY and CDR2 is SMNVEV in the germline V gene (reference sequence). The V gene lost 3 bases and the J gene lost 5 bases, with 11 bases spanning the gap. CDR3 region: CASSLWGRNNEQFF. CDR3 DNA sequence: TGTGCCAGCAGTTTGTGGGGACGGAACAATGAGCAGTTCTTC.

This clonotype was detected only a few times. The chain employs TRBV6-1 and TRBJ2-2, with 8 positions matching TRBD2. Losses at the gene ends were 6 bases for V and 5 bases for J; bases not matched to a gene: 11. CDR1 and CDR2 (germline): MNHNS, SASEGT. This CDR3 is built from 16 residues. CDR3 amino acids: CASSQPGLVGTGELFF. In nucleotides, the CDR3 is TGTGCCAGCAGCCAACCGGGACTAGTGGGGACCGGGGAGCTGTTTTTT.

This clonotype has only a few counts. V is TRBV5-6 and J is TRBJ2-5, with D uncertain. The CDR3 consists of 14 residues. Germline V CDR1 and CDR2: SGHDT, YYEEEE. Trimming stripped 0 bases from V and 0 bases from J, with 6 bases between. The CDR3 here is CASSLEADQETQYF. The CDR3 coding sequence is TGTGCCAGCAGCTTGGAGGCAGACCAAGAGACCCAGTACTTC.

The chain couples TRBV12-3 or TRBV12-4 to TRBJ1-1, with D perhaps matching TRBD1 (6 bases). V shed 6 bases and J shed 5 bases, with 13 bases lying between them. The CDR3 extends over 13 amino acids. The CDR3 spells CASSWTDGTEAFF. The CDR3 bases are TGTGCCAGCAGCTGGACAGATGGGACTGAAGCTTTCTTT.

This clonotype has a handful of counts. This chain joins TRBV29-1 and TRBJ2-1, with TRBD2 as a possible D gene (5 bases). The CDR3 covers 14 residues. The ends were cut back, 7 bases at V and 2 bases at J, with 15 bases in the middle. CDR1 and CDR2 (germline): SQVTM, ANQGSEA. The CDR3 protein is CSAPRTDTYNEQFF. The CDR3 region has the DNA TGCAGCGCGCCCCGGACTGACACCTACAATGAGCAGTTCTTC.

J is TRBJ2-7 and V is TRBV12-5; 10 bases align to TRBD1. This CDR3 has 14 amino acids. V lost 5 bases to trimming and J lost 2 bases; unmatched junction nucleotides: 3. Germline CDR1 LGHNT, CDR2 FRNRAP. CDR3 nucleotide sequence: TGTGCTAGTGGTCTGGGGACAGGGGCCTACGAGCAGTACTTC. This encodes CASGLGTGAYEQYF. Full variable domain (missing parts from reference TRBV12-5 and TRBJ2-7): DARVTQTPRHKVTEMGQEVTMRCQPILGHNTVFWYRQTMMQGLELLAYFRNRAPLDDSGMPKDRFSAEMPDATLATLKIQPSEPRDSAVYFCASGLGTGAYEQYFGPGTRLTVT.

The chain links TRBV11-2 to TRBJ2-3; 10 bases align to TRBD2. Looked up from germline, CDR1 is SGHAT and CDR2 is FQNNGV. J was trimmed by 6 bases and V by 0 bases; bases with no gene match: 9. The CDR3 extends over 17 amino acids. CDR3 DNA sequence: TGTGCCAGCAGCTTAGAGTTGGCTAGCGGGAGTTACGATACGCAGTATTTT. As protein: CASSLELASGSYDTQYF.

The chain links TRBV30 to TRBJ2-7, with D possibly being TRBD1 (5 bases). Germline CDR1 is GTSNPN and CDR2 is SVGIG (reference sequence). The length of the CDR3 is 13 residues. V lost 3 bases, J lost 1 base, and 10 bases lay in between. Here the CDR3 reads CAWRVRASYEQYF. CDR3 DNA: TGTGCCTGGAGGGTCAGGGCGTCCTACGAGCAGTACTTC.

This clonotype was observed a few times. This sequence joins TRBV28 and TRBJ1-1, with D unresolved. Trimming removed 5 bases from V and 1 base from J, with 14 bases in between. CDR1 MDHEN and CDR2 SYDVKM come from the germline V gene. This CDR3 has 15 amino acids. The CDR3 reads CASSPPWEQNTEAFF. The CDR3 DNA is TGTGCCAGCAGTCCGCCGTGGGAACAGAACACTGAAGCTTTCTTT.

This clonotype turned up a few times. The V gene is TRBV12-3 or TRBV12-4, the J gene TRBJ1-2; D is unclear. The CDR3 is made up of 11 amino acids. V was trimmed by 6 bases and J by 4 bases, leaving 6 bases between them. The CDR3 coding sequence is TGTGCCAGCAGCAGTTCCTATGGCTACACCTTC. Its protein product is CASSSSYGYTF.

The chain links TRBV6-5 to TRBJ2-1, with D uncertain. The CDR3 covers 12 residues. Germline loops: CDR1 MNHEY, CDR2 SVGAGI. Trimming cost V 4 bases and J 8 bases, with 9 bases left between them. The CDR3 sequence is CASSSSVDEQFF. The CDR3 nucleotides read TGTGCCAGCAGTTCCTCGGTGGATGAGCAGTTCTTC.

V usage is TRBV4-2 and J usage is TRBJ2-5; no definite D call. The CDR3 covers 20 residues. Trimming shortened V by 0 bases and J by 0 bases, and 23 bases separated the two germline ends. Germline V gives CDR1 LGHNA, CDR2 YNFKEQ. The CDR3 is CASSQDYIEPGLQYQETQYF. CDR3 sequence (DNA): TGTGCCAGCAGCCAAGATTACATTGAGCCCGGGCTTCAGTACCAAGAGACCCAGTACTTC.

This clonotype appeared a few times. The chain carries TRBV10-3 and TRBJ2-7; TRBD1 is a possible D gene (5 bases). CDR3 length: 16 residues. V shed 3 bases and J shed 2 bases, with 17 bases lying between them. Germline loops: CDR1 ENHRY, CDR2 SYGVKD. The CDR3: CAISDPGILQPYEQYF. As DNA, the CDR3 is TGTGCCATCAGTGATCCAGGGATACTCCAACCCTACGAGCAGTACTTC.

This clonotype was observed many times. The junction differs from germline at one of its ends, possibly a read error. V and J are TRBV4-1 and TRBJ2-7, with TRBD1 matching 8 bases. CDR1 MGHRA and CDR2 YSYEKL come from the germline V gene. The CDR3 length is 13 residues. CDR3 in DNA: TGCGCCAGCAGCCCCGGACAGGGTCAACTACAGCACTTC. This encodes CASSPGQGQLQHF.

This clonotype was seen repeatedly, ten times or more. The chain carries TRBV9 and TRBJ1-3; D remains unclear. The CDR3 spans 13 residues. Germline V gene data show CDR1 as SGDLS and CDR2 as YYNGEE. Deletions cut 2 bases from V and 1 base from J, with 4 bases between. CDR3 in amino acids: CASSVPSGNTIYF. The CDR3 region has the DNA TGTGCCAGCAGCGTCCCTTCTGGAAACACCATATATTTT.

This clonotype was seen a few times. The chain carries TRBV6-2 or TRBV6-3 and TRBJ2-1, with TRBD1 identical over 7 bases. The germline CDR1 and CDR2 sequences are MNHEY and SVGEGT. The CDR3 has 14 residues. V gave up 1 base and J gave up 5 bases; unmatched junction bases: 2. The CDR3 protein is CASSYWQGDNEQFF. CDR3 DNA: TGTGCCAGCAGTTACTGGCAGGGGGACAATGAGCAGTTCTTC.

CDR3 region: CSVDLPSGTVGELFF. The CDR3, as DNA: TGCAGCGTTGATCTGCCTAGCGGGACGGTCGGGGAGCTGTTTTTT. The chain carries TRBV29-1 and TRBJ2-2; 9 bases map to TRBD2. In germline, CDR1 is SQVTM, CDR2 ANQGSEA. With 3 bases clipped from V and 7 bases from J, the junction kept 9 bases outside the gene matches. CDR3 length: 15 residues.

This clonotype came up many times. CDR3 nucleotides: TGTGCCACCAGCAGCGAGGGATCGGAAACAGATACGCAGTATTTT. Translation gives CATSSEGSETDTQYF. The V gene is TRBV15, the J gene TRBJ2-3, with D perhaps TRBD2 (5 bases). V lost 3 bases and J 3 bases, leaving 13 bases between the germline ends. Germline V gene lookup returns CDR1 LNHNV and CDR2 YYDKDF (reference sequence). The CDR3 is 15 amino acids.

This clonotype has only a few counts. This chain joins TRBV29-1 and TRBJ2-5; D unresolved. Trimming took 1 base from V and 4 from J, leaving 7 bases between them. Germline V gene lookup returns CDR1 SQVTM and CDR2 ANQGSEA. This CDR3 contains 12 residues. Written as DNA, the CDR3 is TGCAGCGTTGAAGGTTTGGGAGAGACCCAGTACTTC. It encodes CSVEGLGETQYF.

This clonotype was observed at least ten times. The chain couples TRBV5-4 to TRBJ2-5; tentatively, D is TRBD2 (6 bases). Germline CDR1 SGHNT, CDR2 YYREEE (reference sequence). The CDR3 spans 13 residues. Trimming removed 4 bases at V and 4 bases at J, with 11 bases between. The CDR3 here is CASSDGSRETQYF. The CDR3, as DNA: TGTGCCAGCAGCGACGGGAGCAGAGAGACCCAGTACTTC. The full variable domain, rest sourced from reference TRBV5-4 and TRBJ2-5, is ETGVTQSPTHLIKTRGQQVTLRCSSQSGHNTVSWYQQALGQGPQFIFQYYREEENGRGNFPPRFSGLQFPNYSSELNVNALELDDSALYLCASSDGSRETQYFGPGTRLLVL.

This chain links TRBV7-9 with TRBJ2-7; D tentatively fits TRBD1 or TRBD2 (5 bases each). Germline V gives CDR1 SEHNR, CDR2 FQNEAQ (reference sequence). V lost 4 bases to trimming and J lost 2 bases, with 18 bases between them. The CDR3 is 16 residues long. For the CDR3, the DNA is TGTGCCAGCAGCTCACCGAGGGGTGAGGCGACCTACGAGCAGTACTTC. This sequence encodes CASSSPRGEATYEQYF.

The V call is TRBV29-1, the J call TRBJ2-1, with TRBD2 matching over 10 bases. CDR1 and CDR2 (germline): SQVTM, ANQGSEA. This CDR3 region has 13 residues. The V segment lost 4 bases and the J segment 6 bases; nucleotides outside the gene matches: 3. CDR3 nucleotides: TGCAGCGTTGGGCTAGCGGGAGTCAATGAGCAGTTCTTC. It codes for CSVGLAGVNEQFF.

This sequence joins TRBV27 and TRBJ2-5; no firm D call. Trimming cost V 2 bases and J 2 bases, with 6 bases left between them. This CDR3 has 13 residues. Germline values: CDR1 MNHEY, CDR2 SMNVEV (reference sequence). In DNA, the CDR3 is TGTGCCAGCAGTTTAATAGGGCAAGAGACCCAGTACTTC. The encoded protein is CASSLIGQETQYF.

This chain connects TRBV3-1 to TRBJ2-7; the match to TRBD1 covers 8 bases. The junction had 15 bases not matched to a gene; V was cut back by 1 base and J by 4 bases. CDR3 length: 18 amino acids. Germline V gives CDR1 LGHDT, CDR2 YNNKEL (reference sequence). Here the CDR3 reads CASSQADLLRTGTYEQYF. CDR3 coding DNA: TGTGCCAGCAGCCAAGCAGACCTCTTAAGGACAGGGACTTACGAGCAGTACTTC.

The table lists this clonotype with a count of one. The gene calls are TRBV4-2 and TRBJ2-7; D might be TRBD2 (6 bases). The CDR3 is 15 residues long. Germline V gives CDR1 LGHNA, CDR2 YNFKEQ. V lost 2 bases and J 5 bases, leaving 16 bases between the germline ends. The CDR3: CASSQPTGDEDEQYF. The CDR3 bases are TGTGCCAGCAGCCAACCCACGGGGGATGAGGACGAGCAGTACTTC.

In its sample, this clonotype was seen a few times. The gene calls are TRBV29-1 and TRBJ1-6; possibly TRBD1 for D (5 bases). In germline, CDR1 is SQVTM, CDR2 ANQGSEA. V was cut by 7 bases and J by 5 bases, with 12 bases left in between. The CDR3 is 13 amino acids. CDR3 sequence: CSAWDGNNSPLHF. CDR3 bases: TGCAGCGCCTGGGACGGGAATAATTCACCCCTCCACTTT. Full variable domain (missing parts from reference TRBV29-1 and TRBJ1-6): SAVISQKPSRDICQRGTSLTIQCQVDSQVTMMFWYRQQPGQSLTLIATANQGSEATYESGFVIDKFPISRPNLTFSTLTVSNMSPEDSSIYLCSAWDGNNSPLHFGNGTRLTVT.

The chain employs TRBV12-3 or TRBV12-4 and TRBJ1-4, with TRBD1 as a possible D gene (5 bases). This CDR3 has 14 amino acids. V gave up 1 base and J gave up 7 bases, with 10 bases separating them. In nucleotides, the CDR3 is TGTGCCAGCAGTTTAGTAGGGGCGAGTGAAAAACTGTTTTTT. It yields the protein CASSLVGASEKLFF.

This clonotype was observed many times. The rearrangement uses TRBV12-3 or TRBV12-4 and TRBJ2-1, with 8 bases fitting TRBD2. The V segment lost 6 bases and the J segment 9 bases; nucleotides outside the gene matches: 16. The CDR3 is 16 amino acids. This CDR3 reads CASSLVPGLVTGEQFF. For the CDR3, the DNA is TGTGCCAGCAGCCTGGTACCGGGACTAGTAACCGGTGAGCAGTTCTTC.